Presented here are 25 T cell receptor beta chains from one specimen sequenced in a study of cytomegalovirus exposure and HLA in healthy donors. Data came from immunoSEQ multiplex PCR; TCRdb stores just in-frame clones and leaves some out. Found here are some 350,000 clones, around 87% of them singletons; the top ten hold roughly 1.1%. The specimen sequenced was PBMCs. The receptor source for this set is a woman aged 25 to 39 in good health and CMV-seropositive.

This clone was seen more than once but under ten times. The chain links TRBV9 to TRBJ2-7, with D possibly matching TRBD2 (6 bases). CDR3 length: 16 residues. The germline V gene encodes CDR1 SGDLS and CDR2 YYNGEE. Trimming stripped 1 base from V and 0 bases from J, with 14 bases between. In DNA, the CDR3 is TGTGCCAGCAGCGTAAGTTGGACGGGGGACTCCTACGAGCAGTACTTC. Protein sequence: CASSVSWTGDSYEQYF.

This chain joins TRBV6-4 and TRBJ2-2; 7 bases line up with TRBD2. The CDR3 has 16 residues. In germline, CDR1 is MRHNA, CDR2 SNTAGT. After removal of 3 bases from V and 5 bases from J, the junction contained 9 bases not matched to a gene. The CDR3, as DNA: TGTGCCAGCAGTGAACGGGCGGGAGTTGGTACCGGGGAGCTGTTTTTT. It specifies CASSERAGVGTGELFF.

The rearrangement links TRBV5-6 to TRBJ2-7; 7 nucleotides line up with TRBD1. The trim removed 4 bases at V and 3 bases at J, leaving 7 bases unmatched. Germline loops: CDR1 SGHDT, CDR2 YYEEEE. This CDR3 spans 14 amino acids. CDR3 nucleotides: TGTGCCAGCAGCAGAAACAGGGGTTTCTACGAGCAGTACTTC. Protein product: CASSRNRGFYEQYF.

This clone was seen only once. The chain couples TRBV5-6 to TRBJ2-5, with D maybe TRBD1 (6 bases). There are 14 residues in the CDR3. Germline CDR1 reads SGHDT; CDR2 reads YYEEEE. V was shortened by 4 bases and J by 0 bases, with 10 bases between the two germline ends. CDR3 sequence: CASSQGQDQETQYF. The CDR3 nucleotides read TGTGCCAGCAGCCAGGGACAAGACCAAGAGACCCAGTACTTC.

The chain combines TRBV5-1 with TRBJ2-1; TRBD2 agrees at 9 bases. The V segment lost 5 bases and the J segment 9 bases; nucleotides outside the gene matches: 12. The germline V gene has CDR1 SGHRS and CDR2 YFSETQ. This CDR3 is built from 15 residues. The CDR3 DNA is TGCGCCAGCAGTTCCATAGCGGGAGATTGGGTTGAGCAGTTCTTC. Translation: CASSSIAGDWVEQFF. The full variable domain, its missing parts supplied by reference TRBV5-1 and TRBJ2-1, is KAGVTQTPRYLIKTRGQQVTLSCSPISGHRSVSWYQQTPGQGLQFLFEYFSETQRNKGNFPGRFSGRQFSNSRSEMNVSTLELGDSALYLCASSSIAGDWVEQFFGPGTRLTVL.

As regards this clone: Its ends do not fully match the called genes, so a read error is possible. The gene calls are TRBV4-3 and TRBJ1-4; a weak D match, TRBD1 (6 bases). This CDR3 region has 14 residues. Germline CDR1 reads LGHNA; CDR2 reads YSLEER. The CDR3 DNA sequence: TGCGCCAGCAGACAAGGGGGGGGGAATGAAAAACTGTTTTTT. This codes for CASRQGGGNEKLFF.

The chain uses TRBV2 and TRBJ2-1; 10 positions agree with TRBD1. The CDR3 loop spans 14 amino acids. Germline CDR1 is SNHLY and CDR2 is FYNNEI. V trimming: 5 bases; J trimming: 6 bases; junction bases outside the gene matches: 4. CDR3 sequence (DNA): TGTGCCAGCAGTCCGGGACAGGGGATCAATGAGCAGTTCTTC. Its translation: CASSPGQGINEQFF.

The genes are TRBV18 and TRBJ1-1; no reliable D call. The germline CDR1 and CDR2 sequences are KGHSH and LQKENI. The CDR3 covers 15 residues. The germline V and J ends were trimmed by 0 bases and 0 bases, with 8 bases remaining between them. CDR3 sequence: CASSPPNKMNTEAFF. CDR3 bases: TGTGCCAGCTCACCACCGAACAAAATGAACACTGAAGCTTTCTTT.

The V gene is TRBV4-3, the J gene TRBJ2-7; the match to TRBD2 covers 12 bases. The CDR3 is 16 amino acids. Per the germline V gene, CDR1 is LGHNA and CDR2 is YSLEER. Losses at the gene ends were 3 bases for V and 7 bases for J; bases not matched to a gene: 10. The CDR3 here is CASSQGSSGRAGEQYF. In DNA, the CDR3 is TGCGCCAGCAGCCAGGGTTCTAGCGGGAGGGCAGGAGAGCAGTACTTC.

The rearrangement uses TRBV5-4 and TRBJ2-2, with D uncertain. The CDR3 is made up of 16 amino acids. CDR1 and CDR2 (germline): SGHNT, YYREEE (reference sequence). Trimming left V 0 bases short and J 0 bases short, with 9 bases between. CDR3 sequence reads: CASSLDRVSNTGELFF. The CDR3 DNA is TGTGCCAGCAGCTTGGATAGGGTGTCGAACACCGGGGAGCTGTTTTTT.

The V and J genes are TRBV7-3 and TRBJ2-1, with D uncertain. Germline CDR1 and CDR2: SGHTA and FQGTGA. Trimming removed 5 bases from V and 0 bases from J, with 11 bases in between. The CDR3 is 15 residues long. The CDR3 sequence is CASSPELGSYNEQFF. The DNA for the CDR3 is TGTGCCAGCAGCCCCGAGCTGGGCTCCTACAATGAGCAGTTCTTC. The variable domain in full, completed from reference TRBV7-3 and TRBJ2-1, reads GAGVSQTPSNKVTEKGKYVELRCDPISGHTALYWYRQSLGQGPEFLIYFQGTGAADDSGLPNDRFFAVRPEGSVSTLKIQRTERGDSAVYLCASSPELGSYNEQFFGPGTRLTVL.

This chain links TRBV28 with TRBJ1-4; D unclear. Germline V gene data show CDR1 as MDHEN and CDR2 as SYDVKM. The CDR3 runs to 12 residues. With 4 bases removed from V and 14 bases from J, the gap between germline ends came to 14 bases. The CDR3, as DNA: TGTGCCAGCAGTTCCACAATGATTGGTCTGTTTTTT. It is translated as CASSSTMIGLFF.

The genes are TRBV30 and TRBJ2-7; perhaps TRBD1 as D (6 bases). The CDR3 length is 15 residues. The germline V and J ends were trimmed by 2 bases and 2 bases, with 16 bases remaining between them. CDR1 is GTSNPN, CDR2 SVGIG, per germline (reference sequence). CDR3 residues: CAWSKVRQEPYEQYF. The CDR3 DNA reads TGTGCCTGGAGTAAAGTAAGACAGGAGCCCTACGAGCAGTACTTC.

This sequence joins TRBV6-5 and TRBJ2-7, with 8 bases that match TRBD1. The length of the CDR3 is 15 residues. V lost 7 bases, J lost 1 base, and 9 bases stayed unmatched. Germline V CDR1 and CDR2: MNHEY, SVGAGI. CDR3 residues: CASTPDRGGSYEQYF. The DNA of the CDR3 is TGTGCCAGCACCCCCGACAGGGGAGGTTCCTACGAGCAGTACTTC.

V is TRBV6-1 and J is TRBJ2-1; 9 positions agree with TRBD2. This CDR3 comprises 17 residues. Germline CDR1 is MNHNS and CDR2 is SASEGT. With V trimmed by 3 bases and J by 2 bases, 8 bases remained unmatched. CDR3 bases: TGTGCCAGCAGTGACCATACTAGCGGGCGAGCCTACAATGAGCAGTTCTTC. Translation: CASSDHTSGRAYNEQFF.

The rearrangement links TRBV28 to TRBJ2-7; TRBD2 matches at 8 bases. Germline assignment: CDR1 MDHEN and CDR2 SYDVKM. The V and J ends lost 6 bases and 4 bases, in that order; junction bases with no gene match: 8. The CDR3 covers 14 residues. For the CDR3, the DNA is TGTGCCAGCAGGATAGCGGGGTCCGGGTACGAGCAGTACTTC. It specifies CASRIAGSGYEQYF.

J is TRBJ2-7 and V is TRBV7-3; no clear D gene. CDR3 length equals 14 residues. Germline CDR1 is SGHTA and CDR2 is FQGTGA. The V gene lost 6 bases and the J gene lost 0 bases, with 12 bases spanning the gap. The CDR3 loop reads CASSFGRNSYEQYF. In DNA form, the CDR3 reads TGTGCCAGCAGTTTCGGTAGAAACTCCTACGAGCAGTACTTC.

The rearrangement links TRBV25-1 to TRBJ2-7; weak D call: TRBD1 (6 bases). The CDR3 loop spans 13 amino acids. Between the trimmed V and J ends, which lost 2 bases and 3 bases, there was a span of 8 bases. Germline V CDR1 and CDR2: MGHDK, SYGVNS. The CDR3 spells CASSENRVYEQYF. The CDR3 nucleotides read TGTGCCAGCAGTGAAAACAGGGTCTACGAGCAGTACTTC.

The V and J genes are TRBV5-1 and TRBJ1-1; TRBD1 might be the D (5 bases). Germline CDR1 reads SGHRS; CDR2 reads YFSETQ. The CDR3 has 12 amino acids. Trimming stripped 5 bases from V and 4 bases from J, with 9 bases between. DNA of the CDR3: TGCGCCAGCAGTCCAGGGAGCACTGAAGCTTTCTTT. Translated: CASSPGSTEAFF.

For this clone: This CDR3 is also generated by other DNA sequences in the sample. The chain has TRBV7-2 and TRBJ2-7; 12 bases line up with TRBD2. CDR3 length equals 15 residues. With 1 base clipped from V and 2 bases from J, the junction kept 0 bases outside the gene matches. Germline values: CDR1 SGHTA, CDR2 FQGNSA. Written as DNA, the CDR3 is TGTGCCAGCAGCTTAGGGACTAGCGGGACCTACGAGCAGTACTTC. Translation: CASSLGTSGTYEQYF. Looking up the rest from reference TRBV7-2 and TRBJ2-7 gives the full variable domain: GAGVSQSPSNKVTEKGKDVELRCDPISGHTALYWYRQSLGQGLEFLIYFQGNSAPDKSGLPSDRFSAERTGGSVSTLTIQRTQQEDSAVYLCASSLGTSGTYEQYFGPGTRLTVT.

The table lists this clone with a count of one. This specimen includes other DNA sequences encoding the same CDR3. The rearrangement joins TRBV27 to TRBJ2-7; 7 nucleotides line up with TRBD2. This CDR3 has 13 amino acids. Germline V lookup: CDR1 MNHEY, CDR2 SMNVEV (reference sequence). With 3 bases clipped from V and 4 bases from J, the junction kept 3 bases outside the gene matches. DNA for the CDR3: TGTGCCAGCAGTTTCCAGGGAGGGTACGAGCAGTACTTC. It specifies CASSFQGGYEQYF.

The chain couples TRBV28 to TRBJ1-1; perhaps TRBD1 as D (6 bases). V was pared by 1 base and J by 10 bases, with 16 bases between. This CDR3 spans 14 amino acids. The germline CDR1 and CDR2 sequences are MDHEN and SYDVKM. The CDR3 DNA reads as TGTGCCAGCAGTTTATCACAGGGCCTTGTCCCAGCTTTCTTT. Protein sequence: CASSLSQGLVPAFF.

The CDR3 nucleotides are TGTGCCAGCAGCATAGATGGAGGGGTAGGGACTGAAGCTTTCTTT. As protein: CASSIDGGVGTEAFF. This chain joins TRBV9 and TRBJ1-1; D perhaps matches TRBD1 (5 bases). The V and J ends lost 4 bases and 5 bases respectively, with 18 bases between them. This CDR3 has 15 residues. Germline CDR1 and CDR2: SGDLS and YYNGEE.

A word on this clone: The sample has other DNA sequences that encode this CDR3 too. The chain uses TRBV5-1 and TRBJ2-7, with 8 nucleotides matching TRBD1. CDR3 size: 15 residues. The V gene's germline CDR1 is SGHRS and CDR2 YFSETQ. The V gene end was trimmed by 0 bases and the J gene end by 2 bases; junction bases not matched to a gene: 4. The CDR3 sequence: CASSLAGTGTYEQYF. The CDR3, as DNA: TGCGCCAGCAGCTTGGCCGGGACAGGAACCTACGAGCAGTACTTC.

The chain joins TRBV9 to TRBJ2-1, with D perhaps TRBD1 (6 bases). The germline CDR1 and CDR2 sequences are SGDLS and YYNGEE. The CDR3 consists of 15 residues. Trimming removed 4 bases at V and 0 bases at J, with 11 bases between. The DNA for the CDR3 is TGTGCCAGCAGCCCGGAACAGGGCTCCTACAATGAGCAGTTCTTC. Its protein product is CASSPEQGSYNEQFF.